This TCR beta chain was sequenced during a study of cytomegalovirus exposure and HLA in healthy donors. Overall study findings and caveats: TCR beta V- and J-gene trimming was later associated with a missense DCLRE1C variant. A classifier reportedly called cytomegalovirus status with high sensitivity and specificity.

CDR1 and CDR2 from the germline V gene are MNHEY and SMNVEV (reference sequence). The CDR3 runs to 13 residues. The V end lost 0 bases, the J end lost 4 bases, and 6 bases lay between the germline ends. Regarding this clone: The antigen is undetermined.

With 60 Vbeta and 13 Jbeta primers, the PCR was carried out. Measured with immunoSEQ multiplex PCR; TCRdb has only the in-frame clones, and not every one. The sample contains 150,000 to 200,000 clones, around 80% of which appear only once. This TCR was sampled from a woman between 25 and 40 years old in good health and CMV-seronegative. Sequenced material: PBMCs. The genes are TRBV27 and TRBJ1-1; possibly TRBD1 for D (5 bases). The CDR3 sequence is CASSLSGGTEAFF. Written as DNA, the CDR3 is TGTGCCAGCAGTTTATCGGGGGGCACTGAAGCTTTCTTT.